This T cell receptor beta chain stems from a study of CD8 T cells in Susac syndrome. Roughly 0.45 to 1 ug RNA was reverse transcribed with random hexamers. MiXCR, run by TCRdb on the immunoSEQ multiplex PCR reads, gives a single entry per CDR3 protein. The table has about 210,000 distinct CDR3 sequences, 95% seen once. Sequenced input: CD4+ T cells from PBMCs. This receptor was obtained from a human donor with multiple sclerosis.

The CDR3 loop reads CSVSSGSRNEQFF. CDR3 bases: TGCAGCGTTTCTAGCGGGAGTAGGAATGAGCAGTTCTTC. The gene calls are TRBV29-1 and TRBJ2-1, with 10 bases fitting TRBD2. This CDR3 spans 13 amino acids. The V gene's germline CDR1 is SQVTM and CDR2 ANQGSEA. The V gene end was trimmed by 5 bases and the J gene end by 7 bases; junction bases not matched to a gene: 5.